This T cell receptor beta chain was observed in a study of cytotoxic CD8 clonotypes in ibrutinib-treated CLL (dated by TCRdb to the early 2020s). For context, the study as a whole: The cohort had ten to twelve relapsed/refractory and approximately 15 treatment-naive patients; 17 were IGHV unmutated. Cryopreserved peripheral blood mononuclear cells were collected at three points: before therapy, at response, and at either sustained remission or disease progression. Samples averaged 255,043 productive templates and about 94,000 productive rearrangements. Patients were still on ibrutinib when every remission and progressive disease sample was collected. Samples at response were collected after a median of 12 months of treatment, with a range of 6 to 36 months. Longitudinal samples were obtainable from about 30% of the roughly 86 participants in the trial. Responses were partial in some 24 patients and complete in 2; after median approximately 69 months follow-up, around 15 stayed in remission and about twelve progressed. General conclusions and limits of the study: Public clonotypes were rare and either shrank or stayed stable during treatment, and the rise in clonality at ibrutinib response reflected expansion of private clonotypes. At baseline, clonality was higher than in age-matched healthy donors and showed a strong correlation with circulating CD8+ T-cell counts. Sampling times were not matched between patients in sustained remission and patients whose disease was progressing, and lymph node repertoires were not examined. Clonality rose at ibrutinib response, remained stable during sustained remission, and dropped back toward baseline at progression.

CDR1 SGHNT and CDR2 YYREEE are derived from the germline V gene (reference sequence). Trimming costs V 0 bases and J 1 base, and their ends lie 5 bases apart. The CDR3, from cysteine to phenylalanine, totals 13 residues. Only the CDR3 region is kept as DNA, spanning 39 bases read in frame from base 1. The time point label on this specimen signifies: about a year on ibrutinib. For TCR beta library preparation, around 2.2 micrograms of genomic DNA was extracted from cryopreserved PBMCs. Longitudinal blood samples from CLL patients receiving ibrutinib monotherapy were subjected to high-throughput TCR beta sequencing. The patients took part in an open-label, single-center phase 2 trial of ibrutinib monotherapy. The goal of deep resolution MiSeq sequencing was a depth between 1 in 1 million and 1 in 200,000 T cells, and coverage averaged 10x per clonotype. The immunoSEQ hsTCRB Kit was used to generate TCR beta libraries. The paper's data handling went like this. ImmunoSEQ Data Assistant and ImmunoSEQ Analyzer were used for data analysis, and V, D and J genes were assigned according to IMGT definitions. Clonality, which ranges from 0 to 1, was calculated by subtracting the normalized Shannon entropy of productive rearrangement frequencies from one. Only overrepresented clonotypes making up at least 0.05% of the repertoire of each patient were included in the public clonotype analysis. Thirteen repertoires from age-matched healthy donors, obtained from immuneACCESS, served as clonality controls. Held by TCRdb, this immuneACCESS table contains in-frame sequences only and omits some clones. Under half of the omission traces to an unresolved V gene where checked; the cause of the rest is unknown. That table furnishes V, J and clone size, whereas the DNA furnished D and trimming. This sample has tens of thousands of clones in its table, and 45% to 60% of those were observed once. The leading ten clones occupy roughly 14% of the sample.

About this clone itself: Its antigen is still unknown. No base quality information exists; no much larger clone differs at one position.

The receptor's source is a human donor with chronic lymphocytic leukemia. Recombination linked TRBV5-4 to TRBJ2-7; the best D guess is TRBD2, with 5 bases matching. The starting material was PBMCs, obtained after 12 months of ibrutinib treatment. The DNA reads TGTGCCAGCAGCTTGGGGGAGTCCTACGAGCAGTACTTC. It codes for CASSLGESYEQYF.